Judged by abundance, the clone carrying this T cell receptor beta chain is medium-sized (0.01 to 0.1%). The antigen is not known. The authors used about 600 ng of bulk tumor genomic DNA per sample as template. Biopsies that were spaced far apart were taken, several per primary tumor, during surgery. Surgery that was curative in intent was performed on patients with untreated, newly diagnosed non-small cell lung cancer. This sample was taken from a study of immune heterogeneity within non-small cell lung tumors. Study-wide findings and caveats: Individual patients' high-frequency T-cell receptor beta clonotypes were largely distinct from one another.

A multiplex PCR containing 32 V primers and 13 J primers was used to amplify TCR beta CDR3. TCRdb reprocessed the multiplex PCR reads via MiXCR and lists one record per CDR3 protein. The sample includes some 2,900 distinct CDR3 sequences, roughly 40% of them seen just once. The CDR3 totals 18 residues. V dropped 3 bases and J dropped 0 bases, with 21 bases sitting between them. Looked up from germline, CDR1 is DFQATT and CDR2 is SNEGSKA (reference sequence). This clonotype was sampled from a woman between 50 and 59 years old with non-small cell lung cancer. Sequenced sample: lung tumor tissue. The chain carries TRBV20-1 and TRBJ2-4; D is perhaps TRBD2 (6 bases). CDR3 protein: CSASVYKGGGLAKNIQYF. The CDR3 DNA is TGCAGTGCTAGTGTCTATAAGGGAGGAGGGCTAGCCAAAAACATTCAGTACTTC.